Listed here is a single T cell receptor (beta chain). Its antigen is not identified. The authors ran a second PCR of about 6 to 11 cycles using a sample-barcoded 5' primer and a J-beta primer mix. The template-switch adaptor, which had 12 random nucleotides, put a tag on each cDNA molecule. TCRdb used MiXCR to reprocess the 5' RACE reads, holding one entry per CDR3 protein. The top ten hold approximately 40% of the sample, which has roughly 720,000 distinct CDR3 sequences, 53% seen once. CDR1 is LNHNV, CDR2 YYDKDF, per germline (reference sequence). This CDR3 spans 14 amino acids. Trimming shortened V by 0 bases and J by 6 bases, and 6 bases separated the two germline ends. These data are taken from a study of blood T cells in healthy people across ages. General study findings and limits: Naive T cell percentage showed a strong correlation with the diversity of TCR beta. Long-lived donors had more naive CD4+ cells and higher diversity than aged donors. PBMCs that were unsorted prevented a conclusive naive versus antigen-experienced comparison.

The chain couples TRBV15 to TRBJ1-6; D uncertain. The sample consisted of blood. This TCR was sampled from a man at least 80 years old in good health. In nucleotides, the CDR3 is TGTGCCACCAGCAGAGAACCGACTAATTCACCCCTCCACTTT. This gives the protein CATSREPTNSPLHF.